The 28 T cell receptor beta chains below all came from one sample that was sequenced in a study of T-cell reconstitution after alpha-beta-depleted transplantation in children. Using unique molecular identifiers, the investigators prepared the TCRbeta library. TCRdb independently ran MiXCR on the PCR reads; one entry per CDR3 protein. This sample has approximately 400,000 distinct CDR3 sequences; under 13% occur once, and the top ten carry 4.5% to 6.5%. Here the sequenced sample was PBMCs from the stem cell graft donor, taken from the stem cell graft. These receptors came from a human donor who donated a stem cell graft to a child with acute myeloid leukemia.

The chain employs TRBV18 and TRBJ1-4; 10 positions agree with TRBD1. Trimming cost V 6 bases and J 8 bases; bases outside gene matches: 6. Germline CDR1 reads KGHSH; CDR2 reads LQKENI. This CDR3 has 14 residues. The CDR3 DNA is TGTGCCAGCTCCCTTGGGACAGGGGTCGAAAAACTGTTTTTT. Its protein is CASSLGTGVEKLFF.

The chain couples TRBV29-1 to TRBJ2-3; TRBD2 might be the D (5 bases). Germline CDR1 and CDR2: SQVTM and ANQGSEA. V lost 4 bases and J lost 1, with 9 bases in between. This CDR3 has 13 amino acids. CDR3 in DNA: TGCAGCGTTGTAACTAGGGGCACAGATACGCAGTATTTT. This encodes CSVVTRGTDTQYF.

The sample holds a few counts of this clonotype. The rearrangement joins TRBV25-1 to TRBJ2-5; D possibly matches TRBD1 or TRBD2 (5 bases each). V was clipped by 5 bases and J by 7 bases, with 17 bases between them. CDR1 is MGHDK, CDR2 SYGVNS, per germline. The CDR3 is made up of 14 amino acids. CDR3 region: CASSSGYGGGTQYF. The CDR3 DNA reads TGTGCCAGCAGTTCAGGGTACGGTGGGGGGACCCAGTACTTC.

In its sample, this clonotype was seen a few times. The chain recombines TRBV7-6 with TRBJ2-1; D remains ambiguous. CDR1 and CDR2 from the germline V gene are SGHVS and FNYEAQ. The CDR3 extends over 14 amino acids. Trimming shortened V by 3 bases and J by 0 bases, and 6 bases separated the two germline ends. The DNA of the CDR3 is TGTGCCAGCAGCTTTCTGTCCTCCTACAATGAGCAGTTCTTC. It is translated as CASSFLSSYNEQFF.

This clonotype was seen at least ten times. The chain has TRBV5-1 and TRBJ2-2, with 7 bases aligning to TRBD2. There are 16 residues in the CDR3. The germline V gene encodes CDR1 SGHRS and CDR2 YFSETQ. V shed 0 bases, J shed 4 bases, and the junction held 6 bases outside the gene matches. This chain's CDR3 is CASSLGSTSPTGELFF. The CDR3 nucleotides are TGCGCCAGCAGCTTGGGGTCGACTAGCCCCACCGGGGAGCTGTTTTTT. The full variable domain, its missing parts supplied by reference TRBV5-1 and TRBJ2-2, is KAGVTQTPRYLIKTRGQQVTLSCSPISGHRSVSWYQQTPGQGLQFLFEYFSETQRNKGNFPGRFSGRQFSNSRSEMNVSTLELGDSALYLCASSLGSTSPTGELFFGEGSRLTVL.

The chain employs TRBV5-1 and TRBJ2-5, with D perhaps matching TRBD2 (5 bases). The length of the CDR3 is 15 residues. Deletions cut 2 bases from V and 1 base from J, with 12 bases between. From germline, CDR1 is SGHRS and CDR2 YFSETQ. The CDR3, as DNA: TGCGCCAGCAGCTTTAGCGCATCAAGCCAAGAGACCCAGTACTTC. It is translated as CASSFSASSQETQYF.

The rearrangement uses TRBV7-9 and TRBJ2-3; 7 bases map to TRBD1. The CDR3 runs 15 residues. V lost 5 bases and J lost 4; bases outside the gene matches: 9. Germline lookup yields CDR1 SEHNR and CDR2 FQNEAQ (reference sequence). Written as DNA, the CDR3 is TGTGCCAGCAGCCCCGGACAGGTTTGGGCAGATACGCAGTATTTT. It encodes CASSPGQVWADTQYF.

About this clonotype: A much more abundant neighbour one base away suggests this may be a read error. The rearrangement links TRBV29-1 to TRBJ2-4; no reliable D call. The CDR3 contains 11 residues. From germline, CDR1 is SQVTM and CDR2 ANQGSEA. The CDR3 DNA reads as TGCTGCGTTGTTGGCGAGCACATTCAGTACTTC. Its translation: CCVVGEHIQYF.

This clonotype turned up a few times. The chain carries TRBV27 and TRBJ1-3; D not certain. Germline CDR1 MNHEY, CDR2 SMNVEV (reference sequence). V lost 3 bases and J 3 bases, leaving 9 bases between the germline ends. The CDR3 is 14 residues long. The DNA for the CDR3 is TGTGCCAGCAGTTTCACTGGGGTTGGAAACACCATATATTTT. This translates into CASSFTGVGNTIYF.

This clonotype showed up just a few times. The chain couples TRBV6-5 to TRBJ2-5, with 7 bases lining up with TRBD1. The germline CDR1 and CDR2 sequences are MNHEY and SVGAGI. This CDR3 comprises 16 residues. Trimming at V came to 0 bases and at J to 5 bases, leaving 9 bases not matched to a gene. DNA of the CDR3: TGTGCCAGCAGTTACTCCGGGACAGACATCGCGGAGACCCAGTACTTC. It is translated as CASSYSGTDIAETQYF.

This clonotype has more than one count but fewer than ten. V is TRBV10-3 and J is TRBJ2-7, with a tentative D call TRBD2 (5 bases). Germline V CDR1 and CDR2: ENHRY, SYGVKD. V lost 8 bases to trimming and J lost 0 bases, with 17 bases between them. CDR3 length: 15 amino acids. The CDR3 DNA sequence: TGTGCCATCGGCCTCCGGGAACCTAACTCCTACGAGCAGTACTTC. This gives the protein CAIGLREPNSYEQYF.

The V call is TRBV7-9, the J call TRBJ2-5, with TRBD1 matching 12 bases. The CDR3 loop spans 17 amino acids. The germline gives CDR1 SEHNR, CDR2 FQNEAQ (reference sequence). V gave up 6 bases and J gave up 5 bases; unmatched junction bases: 13. The CDR3 DNA is TGTGCCAGCAGACTGACCGCGGGGACAGGGGGCGGGGAGACCCAGTACTTC. Its translation is CASRLTAGTGGGETQYF.

The rearrangement links TRBV6-2 or TRBV6-3 to TRBJ2-7, with D perhaps TRBD1 (5 bases). The V and J ends lost 6 bases and 5 bases respectively, with 14 bases between them. CDR1 is MNHEY and CDR2 is SVGEGT in the germline V gene. This CDR3 has 13 amino acids. The CDR3 spells CASRNQGSDEQYF. The CDR3 nucleotides read TGTGCCAGCAGAAACCAGGGTTCGGACGAGCAGTACTTC.

The chain is built from TRBV20-1 and TRBJ1-5, with D tentatively TRBD1 (5 bases). The CDR3 loop spans 15 amino acids. V shed 4 bases and J shed 0 bases, with 13 bases lying between them. Germline V gene data show CDR1 as DFQATT and CDR2 as SNEGSKA (reference sequence). CDR3 region: CSATLSTDSNQPQHF. The DNA of the CDR3 is TGCAGTGCTACCCTGTCGACAGATAGCAATCAGCCCCAGCATTTT.

This clonotype was detected many times. The rearrangement links TRBV5-1 to TRBJ2-5; no reliable D call. Germline V lookup: CDR1 SGHRS, CDR2 YFSETQ. Trimming removed 0 bases from V and 6 bases from J, with 9 bases in between. The CDR3 sequence is 13 residues long. This CDR3 reads CASSLGDGQTQYF. CDR3 nucleotide sequence: TGCGCCAGCAGCTTGGGGGATGGACAGACCCAGTACTTC.

V gene TRBV19 combines with J gene TRBJ1-2; TRBD1 agrees at 10 bases. Germline CDR1 LNHDA, CDR2 SQIVND (reference sequence). Trimming at V came to 5 bases and at J to 4 bases, leaving 10 bases not matched to a gene. The CDR3 totals 16 residues. The CDR3 region has the DNA TGTGCCAGTAGTTACCGGACAGGGGGTCCTTCCTATGGCTACACCTTC. This translates into CASSYRTGGPSYGYTF. The variable domain in full, completed from reference TRBV19 and TRBJ1-2, reads DGGITQSPKYLFRKEGQNVTLSCEQNLNHDAMYWYRQDPGQGLRLIYYSQIVNDFQKGDIAEGYSVSREKKESFPLTVTSAQKNPTAFYLCASSYRTGGPSYGYTFGSGTRLTVV.

Ten or more counts support this clonotype. The V call is TRBV3-1, the J call TRBJ2-1, with 11 bases lining up with TRBD2. Trimming cost V 2 bases and J 4 bases; bases outside gene matches: 7. Germline V gives CDR1 LGHDT, CDR2 YNNKEL (reference sequence). The CDR3 is 17 residues long. CDR3 nucleotide sequence: TGTGCCAGCAGCCAATCTAGCGGGAGGTGGGCTTACAATGAGCAGTTCTTC. Residues: CASSQSSGRWAYNEQFF.

This clonotype was recorded a few times. The chain has TRBV30 and TRBJ1-3, with D perhaps matching TRBD1 (5 bases). This CDR3 is 15 amino acids long. V lost 0 bases to trimming and J lost 0 bases, with 9 bases between them. Germline V lookup: CDR1 GTSNPN, CDR2 SVGIG (reference sequence). DNA for the CDR3: TGTGCCTGGAGTGTAACAGGACCCTCTGGAAACACCATATATTTT. Translated: CAWSVTGPSGNTIYF.

This clonotype came up many times. The rearrangement joins TRBV20-1 to TRBJ2-7; D remains ambiguous. This CDR3 is 13 amino acids long. V shed 0 bases and J shed 3 bases, with 9 bases lying between them. Germline assignment: CDR1 DFQATT and CDR2 SNEGSKA (reference sequence). CDR3 bases: TGCAGTGCTAGAGATCCGTCCCACTACGAGCAGTACTTC. This translates into CSARDPSHYEQYF.

This clonotype was observed many times. The chain joins TRBV24-1 to TRBJ2-1, with unresolved D. This CDR3 has 14 residues. V dropped 4 bases and J dropped 6 bases, with 12 bases sitting between them. Per the germline V gene, CDR1 is KGHDR and CDR2 is SFDVKD. The CDR3 protein is CATSDPWGSNEQFF. CDR3 nucleotides: TGTGCCACCAGTGACCCCTGGGGATCCAATGAGCAGTTCTTC.

The chain uses TRBV27 and TRBJ2-1; 8 bases are a match to TRBD2. J was trimmed by 9 bases and V by 2 bases; bases with no gene match: 9. Looked up from germline, CDR1 is MNHEY and CDR2 is SMNVEV (reference sequence). The CDR3 is 15 residues long. The CDR3 DNA reads as TGTGCCAGCAGTTTACGGGGGGGCCTAGGTAGTGAGCAGTTCTTC. Translation gives CASSLRGGLGSEQFF.

The chain is built from TRBV12-3 or TRBV12-4 and TRBJ1-5; D is uncertain. The CDR3 contains 14 residues. Trimming cost V 5 bases and J 3 bases, with 11 bases left between them. The CDR3 spells CASSGSEFNQPQHF. In DNA form, the CDR3 reads TGTGCCAGCAGTGGGTCGGAATTCAATCAGCCCCAGCATTTT.

The CDR3 here is CASSVTLRTAAETGGDEQFF. The CDR3 nucleotides are TGTGCCAGCAGCGTAACCCTCCGGACGGCAGCCGAGACGGGTGGCGATGAGCAGTTCTTC. The chain links TRBV12-3 or TRBV12-4 to TRBJ2-1; D gene uncertain. This CDR3 comprises 20 residues. The V end was cut by 6 bases, the J end by 8 bases, with 35 bases between.

This clonotype occurred a few times. J is TRBJ2-7 and V is TRBV29-1, with D tentatively TRBD1 or TRBD2 (7 bases each). The germline gives CDR1 SQVTM, CDR2 ANQGSEA. The CDR3 is 14 amino acids. The V and J ends lost 5 bases and 1 base respectively, with 15 bases between them. The CDR3 here is CSVSQGRGSYEQYF. For the CDR3, the DNA is TGCAGCGTTTCACAGGGGAGGGGATCCTACGAGCAGTACTTC.

The sample holds a few counts of this clonotype. This chain joins TRBV19 and TRBJ2-1; TRBD2 matches 7 bases. V lost 6 bases and J lost 0; bases outside the gene matches: 5. The CDR3 is 15 amino acids. Germline assignment: CDR1 LNHDA and CDR2 SQIVND (reference sequence). DNA for the CDR3: TGTGCCAGTAGCACTAGCGACAGCTCCTACAATGAGCAGTTCTTC. This translates into CASSTSDSSYNEQFF.

This clonotype was seen ten or more times. This chain connects TRBV7-3 to TRBJ2-5; 8 positions agree with TRBD1. The germline V gene has CDR1 SGHTA and CDR2 FQGTGA. The CDR3 has 14 residues. Trimming cost V 5 bases and J 1 base; bases outside gene matches: 3. The CDR3 spells CASSIGQGQETQYF. As DNA, the CDR3 is TGTGCCAGCAGCATCGGACAGGGCCAAGAGACCCAGTACTTC.

V usage is TRBV4-1 and J usage is TRBJ2-2, with TRBD2 matching over 12 bases. Germline trimming cut 3 bases from V and 0 bases from J; bases unmatched to any gene: 5. Germline CDR1 reads MGHRA; CDR2 reads YSYEKL. The CDR3 length is 18 residues. The CDR3 region has the DNA TGCGCCAGCAGCCAGATGACTAGCGGGGGCGCGAACACCGGGGAGCTGTTTTTT. Protein sequence: CASSQMTSGGANTGELFF.

In this sample, this clonotype turned up a few times. The chain couples TRBV20-1 to TRBJ1-1; a possible D gene is TRBD1 (5 bases). Germline lookup yields CDR1 DFQATT and CDR2 SNEGSKA (reference sequence). The CDR3 loop spans 13 amino acids. Trimming removed 5 bases from V and 5 bases from J, with 15 bases in between. CDR3 sequence (DNA): TGCAGTGCTCCTCGGCAGGGTAAGACTGAAGCTTTCTTT. Its protein is CSAPRQGKTEAFF.